Listed here are 14 T cell receptor beta chains from one sample, sequenced in a study of blood T cell repertoires in COVID-19. Sequencing was performed with immunoSEQ multiplex PCR; in TCRdb, only in-frame clones are kept and a portion is missing. The sample lists roughly 120,000 clones, 75% to 90% occurring once. Sequenced input: peripheral blood. Source of these receptors: a human donor in a cohort sampled during active COVID-19.

The CDR3 here is CASREGGINQPQHF. CDR3 coding DNA: TGTGCCAGTAGGGAAGGCGGCATCAATCAGCCCCAGCATTTT. This chain links TRBV19 with TRBJ1-5; D is uncertain. The germline V gene encodes CDR1 LNHDA and CDR2 SQIVND (reference sequence). V shed 6 bases and J shed 3 bases, with 12 bases lying between them. CDR3 length: 14 amino acids.

This clone was seen a single time. This chain links TRBV6-4 with TRBJ2-6; no reliable D call. Trimming left V 6 bases short and J 0 bases short, with 15 bases between. Germline V CDR1 and CDR2: MRHNA, SNTAGT. The CDR3 runs to 17 residues. The CDR3 region has the DNA TGTGCCAGCAGCGCTACGGGTTGGCGCTCTGGGGCCAACGTCCTGACTTTC. Translating gives CASSATGWRSGANVLTF.

V and J are TRBV29-1 and TRBJ2-7, with a tentative D call TRBD1 (6 bases). Trimming took off 4 bases at V and 3 bases at J, with 16 bases between the two ends. CDR3 length equals 14 residues. Germline V CDR1 and CDR2: SQVTM, ANQGSEA. This chain's CDR3 is CSVGTGKTIYEQYF. The CDR3 DNA follows: TGCAGCGTTGGAACAGGGAAAACAATCTACGAGCAGTACTTC.

This chain uses TRBV18 with TRBJ2-5; TRBD1 matches at 9 bases. CDR3 length: 15 residues. J was trimmed by 5 bases and V by 0 bases; bases with no gene match: 4. Germline-derived CDR1 and CDR2 are KGHSH and LQKENI. The DNA of the CDR3 is TGTGCCAGCTCACCACCGGACAGGGGAGGGGAGACCCAGTACTTC. It codes for CASSPPDRGGETQYF.

This chain uses TRBV3-1 (or the pseudogene TRBV3-2) with TRBJ1-1, with D possibly matching TRBD1 (5 bases). Germline CDR1 is LGHDT and CDR2 is YNNKEL (reference sequence). V lost 0 bases to trimming and J lost 9 bases, with 14 bases between them. This CDR3 spans 14 amino acids. The CDR3 DNA follows: TGTGCCAGCAGCCAAGACCAAGGGGCAGTTAAAGCTTTCTTT. The encoded protein is CASSQDQGAVKAFF.

This clone has a handful of counts. The chain employs TRBV3-1 (or the pseudogene TRBV3-2) and TRBJ1-2; a possible D gene is TRBD1 (6 bases). Germline values: CDR1 LGHDT, CDR2 YNNKEL (reference sequence). This CDR3 is built from 13 residues. V dropped 4 bases and J dropped 6 bases, with 12 bases sitting between them. The DNA for the CDR3 is TGTGCCAGCAGCCTGCAGGGGTACCATGGCTACACCTTC. It codes for CASSLQGYHGYTF.

This clone was observed once. The rearrangement uses TRBV11-2 and TRBJ1-6; a possible D gene is TRBD1 (5 bases). Per the germline V gene, CDR1 is SGHAT and CDR2 is FQNNGV. V was trimmed by 5 bases and J by 9 bases, leaving 17 bases between them. The CDR3 is 15 residues long. CDR3 DNA: TGTGCCAGCAGCCCAAGGGGTAGGGTGAGTTCACCCCTCCACTTT. Its translation is CASSPRGRVSSPLHF. Filled out from reference TRBV11-2 and TRBJ1-6, the complete variable domain reads EAGVAQSPRYKIIEKRQSVAFWCNPISGHATLYWYQQILGQGPKLLIQFQNNGVVDDSQLPKDRFSAERLKGVDSTLKIQPAKLEDSAVYLCASSPRGRVSSPLHFGNGTRLTVT.

The chain employs TRBV7-3 and TRBJ2-3, with TRBD2 identical over 11 bases. Trimming at V came to 6 bases and at J to 1 base, leaving 12 bases not matched to a gene. This CDR3 contains 18 residues. In germline, CDR1 is SGHTA, CDR2 FQGTGA. In nucleotides, the CDR3 is TGTGCCAGCAGTCAACTAGCGGGGGCGACTGTGGGCACAGATACGCAGTATTTT. Its protein is CASSQLAGATVGTDTQYF.

This clone was counted once. This chain links TRBV5-4 with TRBJ2-1, with 10 bases aligning to TRBD2. This CDR3 comprises 15 residues. V lost 4 bases, J lost 3 bases, and 4 bases stayed unmatched. The germline gives CDR1 SGHNT, CDR2 YYREEE (reference sequence). CDR3 in DNA: TGTGCCAGCAGCGCAGCGGGGGGGGTCTACAATGAGCAGTTCTTC. This translates into CASSAAGGVYNEQFF.

This clone was counted a few times. The V gene is TRBV6-5, the J gene TRBJ2-3, with TRBD1 identical over 8 bases. After removal of 6 bases from V and 1 base from J, the junction contained 0 bases not matched to a gene. CDR1 MNHEY and CDR2 SVGAGI come from the germline V gene. This CDR3 has 13 residues. CDR3 region: CASRTGGTDTQYF. The CDR3 nucleotides are TGTGCCAGCAGGACAGGGGGCACAGATACGCAGTATTTT.

This chain uses TRBV4-1 with TRBJ1-6; 9 nucleotides line up with TRBD1. CDR1 is MGHRA, CDR2 YSYEKL, per germline. V shed 3 bases, J shed 7 bases, and the junction held 4 bases outside the gene matches. The CDR3 loop spans 15 amino acids. The CDR3 DNA sequence: TGCGCCAGCAGCCAGAGGGACAGGGACAATTCACCCCTCCACTTT. Protein product: CASSQRDRDNSPLHF.

V usage is TRBV28 and J usage is TRBJ1-2; 9 positions agree with TRBD1. V lost 8 bases, J lost 6 bases, and 4 bases stayed unmatched. CDR1 MDHEN and CDR2 SYDVKM come from the germline V gene. This CDR3 has 12 residues. In DNA form, the CDR3 reads TGTGCCAGCGGACAGGGGATTAATGGCTACACCTTC. Translation: CASGQGINGYTF.

The rearrangement joins TRBV27 to TRBJ2-7; TRBD1 matches 8 bases. The germline V gene has CDR1 MNHEY and CDR2 SMNVEV (reference sequence). CDR3 length: 14 residues. V shed 6 bases and J 4 bases; nucleotides not matched to a gene: 8. This chain's CDR3 is CASRIGQGTYEQYF. As DNA, the CDR3 is TGTGCCAGCAGAATCGGACAGGGCACTTACGAGCAGTACTTC.

The genes are TRBV7-2 and TRBJ2-7; 8 positions match TRBD1. Germline trimming cut 1 base from V and 5 bases from J; bases unmatched to any gene: 13. Germline V gene data show CDR1 as SGHTA and CDR2 as FQGNSA. The CDR3 consists of 17 residues. The CDR3 DNA follows: TGTGCCAGCAGCTTAGTAGTAGGTGGACAGGGAGAACACGAGCAGTACTTC. This translates into CASSLVVGGQGEHEQYF. Filled out from reference TRBV7-2 and TRBJ2-7, the complete variable domain reads GAGVSQSPSNKVTEKGKDVELRCDPISGHTALYWYRQSLGQGLEFLIYFQGNSAPDKSGLPSDRFSAERTGGSVSTLTIQRTQQEDSAVYLCASSLVVGGQGEHEQYFGPGTRLTVT.